By share, the clone carrying this T cell receptor beta chain ranks as hyperexpanded. Its antigen remains unknown. This sample stems from a study of tumour-infiltrating T cells in Burkitt lymphoma. Study background: The Burkitt lymphoma cohort spanned all epidemiological subtypes. Survival, overall and progression-free, tracked with productive clonality. Study-wide results and limits: Several public clonotypes recurred in numerous Burkitt lymphoma patients.

Germline V gene sequence: CDR1 SGHDT, CDR2 YYEEEE. Trimming took 4 bases from V and 5 from J, leaving 15 bases between them. This CDR3 spans 14 amino acids. Method: immunoSEQ multiplex PCR; TCRdb's copy keeps in-frame clones and lacks some. The table has approximately 300 clones, about 14% seen once. This TCR was sampled from a human donor with Burkitt lymphoma. The V gene is TRBV5-6, the J gene TRBJ1-2, with D possibly being TRBD1 (6 bases). The sample taken for sequencing was tumor tissue. Here the CDR3 reads CASSTGQSWYGYTF. CDR3 coding DNA: TGTGCCAGCAGCACCGGACAGTCTTGGTATGGCTACACCTTC.